These 26 T cell receptor beta chains were sequenced from one sample in a study of cytomegalovirus exposure and HLA in healthy donors. The PCR employed 60 Vbeta primers together with 13 Jbeta primers. The protocol was immunoSEQ multiplex PCR, while the TCRdb copy is restricted to in-frame clones and leaves out a portion. The sample records more than 70,000 clones, roughly 80% being singletons. Sequences were obtained from PBMCs. The receptors originated from a man in his forties in good health and CMV-seronegative.

This clone was counted a single time. V gene TRBV7-9 combines with J gene TRBJ2-7, with a tentative D call TRBD1 (5 bases). Deletions cut 5 bases from V and 0 bases from J, with 11 bases between. CDR1 is SEHNR, CDR2 FQNEAQ, per germline (reference sequence). The CDR3 loop spans 14 amino acids. In DNA form, the CDR3 reads TGTGCCAGCAGCCTCCAGGGTAGCTCCTACGAGCAGTACTTC. Protein: CASSLQGSSYEQYF. Drawing the rest from reference TRBV7-9 and TRBJ2-7, the complete variable domain is DTGVSQNPRHKITKRGQNVTFRCDPISEHNRLYWYRQTLGQGPEFLTYFQNEAQLEKSRLLSDRFSAERPKGSFSTLEIQRTEQGDSAMYLCASSLQGSSYEQYFGPGTRLTVT.

This chain links TRBV4-3 with TRBJ2-3; the D is unclear. This CDR3 is 16 amino acids long. V was pared by 1 base and J by 0 bases, with 11 bases between. Germline loops: CDR1 LGHNA, CDR2 YSLEER. In DNA, the CDR3 is TGCGCCAGCAGCCAAGGACGGAGAACTAGCACAGATACGCAGTATTTT. Its translation is CASSQGRRTSTDTQYF.

This rearrangement joins TRBV4-1 to TRBJ2-7; a possible D gene is TRBD2 (5 bases). From germline, CDR1 is MGHRA and CDR2 YSYEKL. The V end was cut by 1 base, the J end by 3 bases, with 7 bases between. The CDR3 is 13 amino acids. CDR3 DNA sequence: TGCGCCAGCAGCCAAGGGGAGCTCTACGAGCAGTACTTC. Amino acid sequence: CASSQGELYEQYF.

This clone was counted once. The chain has TRBV5-4 and TRBJ1-1; 9 nucleotides align to TRBD1. V gave up 4 bases and J gave up 4 bases; unmatched junction bases: 8. Looked up from germline, CDR1 is SGHNT and CDR2 is YYREEE (reference sequence). CDR3 length: 15 residues. Here the CDR3 DNA reads TGTGCCAGCAGCCGTCCCGGGACAGGGCCCACTGAAGCTTTCTTT. Encoded protein: CASSRPGTGPTEAFF. The full variable domain, its missing parts supplied by reference TRBV5-4 and TRBJ1-1, is ETGVTQSPTHLIKTRGQQVTLRCSSQSGHNTVSWYQQALGQGPQFIFQYYREEENGRGNFPPRFSGLQFPNYSSELNVNALELDDSALYLCASSRPGTGPTEAFFGQGTRLTVV.

This chain links TRBV14 with TRBJ1-6, with D maybe TRBD1 (5 bases). CDR1 SGHDN and CDR2 FVKESK come from the germline V gene. The CDR3 covers 15 residues. V lost 1 base, J lost 7 bases, and 11 bases lay in between. This CDR3 is CASSQAGRKNSPLHF. The CDR3 DNA sequence: TGTGCCAGCAGCCAAGCAGGGCGGAAGAATTCACCCCTCCACTTT. The variable domain in full, with the rest retrieved from reference TRBV14 and TRBJ1-6, is EAGVTQFPSHSVIEKGQTVTLRCDPISGHDNLYWYRRVMGKEIKFLLHFVKESKQDESGMPNNRFLAERTGGTYSTLKVQPAELEDSGVYFCASSQAGRKNSPLHFGNGTRLTVT.

This sequence joins TRBV28 and TRBJ1-1, with unresolved D. V lost 3 bases to trimming and J lost 6 bases, with 8 bases between them. The CDR3 runs 12 residues. CDR1 is MDHEN and CDR2 is SYDVKM in the germline V gene. Written as DNA, the CDR3 is TGTGCCAGCAGTTTCTACAGCTCTGAAGCTTTCTTT. It specifies CASSFYSSEAFF.

This sequence joins TRBV5-6 and TRBJ1-2; D remains unclear. The V gene's germline CDR1 is SGHDT and CDR2 YYEEEE. The CDR3 has 14 amino acids. V lost 6 bases and J lost 8, with 20 bases in between. The CDR3 sequence is CASTFGRGSGGYTF. The CDR3 coding sequence is TGTGCCAGCACCTTCGGGCGAGGGTCGGGAGGCTACACCTTC. Drawing the rest from reference TRBV5-6 and TRBJ1-2, the complete variable domain is DAGVTQSPTHLIKTRGQQVTLRCSPKSGHDTVSWYQQALGQGPQFIFQYYEEEERQRGNFPDRFSGHQFPNYSSELNVNALLLGDSALYLCASTFGRGSGGYTFGSGTRLTVV.

This chain links TRBV7-6 with TRBJ1-1; D remains unclear. CDR3 length: 13 amino acids. Germline CDR1 is SGHVS and CDR2 is FNYEAQ. V lost 5 bases and J 5 bases, leaving 12 bases between the germline ends. The CDR3 loop is CASSETSGTEAFF. The CDR3 DNA follows: TGTGCCAGCAGCGAAACCTCGGGGACTGAAGCTTTCTTT.

This sequence joins TRBV9 and TRBJ2-1; no definite D call. This CDR3 comprises 15 residues. Germline values: CDR1 SGDLS, CDR2 YYNGEE. V was cut by 4 bases and J by 0 bases, with 11 bases left in between. The CDR3 loop is CASSSAIHSYNEQFF. CDR3 coding DNA: TGTGCCAGCAGCTCAGCGATTCACTCCTACAATGAGCAGTTCTTC.

This clone was found once. The genes are TRBV27 and TRBJ1-2; TRBD1 aligns across 11 bases. In germline, CDR1 is MNHEY, CDR2 SMNVEV (reference sequence). The CDR3 is made up of 14 amino acids. The ends lost 5 bases at V and 7 bases at J; junction bases unmatched: 6. CDR3 protein: CASSVGQGAAGYTF. Here the CDR3 DNA reads TGTGCCAGCAGTGTAGGACAGGGGGCCGCTGGCTACACCTTC.

This chain joins TRBV9 and TRBJ2-1, with TRBD1 matching over 8 bases. In germline, CDR1 is SGDLS, CDR2 YYNGEE. V dropped 4 bases and J dropped 3; count of bases not matched to a gene: 6. This CDR3 contains 15 residues. CDR3 sequence reads: CASSPRTGYYNEQFF. The CDR3 DNA reads TGTGCCAGCAGCCCGCGGACAGGGTACTACAATGAGCAGTTCTTC.

CDR3 nucleotides: TGCGCCAGCAGCCGGGCCGCGACAGGGGACTACGAGCAGTACTTC. Its protein is CASSRAATGDYEQYF. V gene TRBV4-3 combines with J gene TRBJ2-7, with TRBD1 identical over 8 bases. The germline V gene encodes CDR1 LGHNA and CDR2 YSLEER. V lost 4 bases, J lost 3 bases, and 8 bases stayed unmatched. The CDR3 length is 15 residues.

The chain employs TRBV7-8 and TRBJ1-2, with 9 bases identical to TRBD1. Looked up from germline, CDR1 is SGHVS and CDR2 is FQNEAQ. This CDR3 spans 13 amino acids. The V segment lost 5 bases and the J segment 6 bases; nucleotides outside the gene matches: 4. CDR3 protein: CASSAGTGHGYTF. CDR3 bases: TGTGCCAGCAGCGCCGGGACAGGGCATGGCTACACCTTC.

The gene calls are TRBV7-5 and TRBJ1-1; the table names TRBD1, a call not compared with the DNA. TRBV7-5 is annotated as a pseudogene. The CDR3 spans 14 residues. The CDR3 protein is CVRSSPQGRTEAFF. CDR3 DNA: TGTGTCAGAAGCTCTCCCCAGGGAAGGACTGAAGCTTTCTTT.

The chain employs TRBV10-3 and TRBJ1-4; the match to TRBD1 covers 7 bases. V shed 3 bases and J 8 bases; nucleotides not matched to a gene: 9. The CDR3 loop spans 15 amino acids. Looked up from germline, CDR1 is ENHRY and CDR2 is SYGVKD. CDR3 coding DNA: TGTGCCATCAGTGACAGACAGGGTGGTATGGAAAAACTGTTTTTT. This gives the protein CAISDRQGGMEKLFF.

The gene calls are TRBV5-6 and TRBJ1-2; D uncertain. CDR3 size: 14 residues. Germline values: CDR1 SGHDT, CDR2 YYEEEE. The V and J ends lost 3 bases and 5 bases respectively, with 14 bases between them. The CDR3 DNA reads as TGTGCCAGCAGCTCCCGGGGAGGAGGATATGGCTACACCTTC. Its protein product is CASSSRGGGYGYTF.

The V gene is TRBV5-1, the J gene TRBJ2-2; D uncertain. The CDR3 contains 13 residues. Germline loops: CDR1 SGHRS, CDR2 YFSETQ. V lost 0 bases and J lost 5, with 5 bases in between. The CDR3 nucleotides are TGCGCCAGCAGCTTGGTTCCAACCGGGGAGCTGTTTTTT. Translating gives CASSLVPTGELFF.

The chain employs TRBV5-5 and TRBJ1-5; 7 nucleotides match TRBD1. The length of the CDR3 is 14 residues. The junction had 3 bases not matched to a gene; V was cut back by 1 base and J by 5 bases. CDR1 and CDR2 (germline): SGHKS, YYEKEE (reference sequence). CDR3 in amino acids: CASSLRGLDQPQHF. The CDR3 nucleotides are TGTGCCAGCAGCTTGAGGGGGCTGGATCAGCCCCAGCATTTT.

The V and J genes are TRBV30 and TRBJ2-7; 8 nucleotides agree with TRBD2. The CDR3 spans 15 residues. Trimming at V came to 7 bases and at J to 6 bases, leaving 17 bases not matched to a gene. CDR1 is GTSNPN, CDR2 SVGIG, per germline (reference sequence). The CDR3 DNA reads TGTGCCTTTGGACCGGGCGGGGGGAAGTCTTTCGAGCAGTACTTC. Its protein product is CAFGPGGGKSFEQYF.

V is TRBV7-9 and J is TRBJ2-3, with 12 bases matching TRBD2. Germline assignment: CDR1 SEHNR and CDR2 FQNEAQ (reference sequence). After removal of 6 bases from V and 4 bases from J, the junction contained 5 bases not matched to a gene. This CDR3 region has 15 residues. The DNA for the CDR3 is TGTGCCAGCAGACCTAGCGGGGGGGCCCCAGATACGCAGTATTTT. Amino acid sequence: CASRPSGGAPDTQYF. Complete variable domain (other parts from reference TRBV7-9 and TRBJ2-3): DTGVSQNPRHKITKRGQNVTFRCDPISEHNRLYWYRQTLGQGPEFLTYFQNEAQLEKSRLLSDRFSAERPKGSFSTLEIQRTEQGDSAMYLCASRPSGGAPDTQYFGPGTRLTVL.

The rearrangement joins TRBV28 to TRBJ1-5, with a possible D match to TRBD1 (6 bases). Germline V lookup: CDR1 MDHEN, CDR2 SYDVKM. V lost 9 bases and J 5 bases, leaving 11 bases between the germline ends. CDR3 length equals 12 residues. As DNA, the CDR3 is TGTGCCAGTGAACAGGGTTATCAGCCCCAGCATTTT. Its protein product is CASEQGYQPQHF.

The chain combines TRBV4-3 with TRBJ2-2; 7 nucleotides line up with TRBD2. Trimming cost V 0 bases and J 3 bases; bases outside gene matches: 7. The CDR3 consists of 17 residues. Germline values: CDR1 LGHNA, CDR2 YSLEER. This CDR3 reads CASSQDKTGGDTGELFF. The CDR3 DNA reads TGCGCCAGCAGCCAAGATAAGACGGGGGGAGACACCGGGGAGCTGTTTTTT.

The chain links TRBV21-1 to TRBJ1-5; the D segment call TRBD1 is taken from the table without a DNA check. TRBV21-1 is flagged as a pseudogene. The CDR3 is 21 amino acids. Here the CDR3 DNA reads TGTGCCAGCAGCAAAGCTTTGCAAAGGGGGCGCGAGGGTCTAAGCAATCAGCCCCAGCATTTT. Translated, it gives CASSKALQRGREGLSNQPQHF.

The chain combines TRBV27 with TRBJ2-7; 8 positions match TRBD1. Germline CDR1 MNHEY, CDR2 SMNVEV (reference sequence). The CDR3 runs 14 residues. Germline trimming cut 6 bases from V and 3 bases from J; bases unmatched to any gene: 7. The CDR3, as DNA: TGTGCCAGCAGACAGGGACAGGTGTTCTACGAGCAGTACTTC. Protein: CASRQGQVFYEQYF.

The rearrangement links TRBV5-1 to TRBJ2-1, with TRBD2 matching 15 bases. J lost 9 bases, V lost 4 bases, and 5 bases had no gene match. From germline, CDR1 is SGHRS and CDR2 YFSETQ. CDR3 length equals 15 residues. Written as DNA, the CDR3 is TGCGCCAGCAGCGAGGGACTAGCGGGGGGAGGTGAGCAGTTCTTC. This encodes CASSEGLAGGGEQFF.

The genes are TRBV7-9 and TRBJ1-5; 7 bases align to TRBD1. V shed 5 bases and J 9 bases; nucleotides not matched to a gene: 10. The CDR3 sequence is 14 residues long. Per germline, CDR1 SEHNR and CDR2 FQNEAQ (reference sequence). CDR3 nucleotides: TGTGCCAGCAGCCAGGGGCAGGGACAGCCGCCCCAGCATTTT. Translated: CASSQGQGQPPQHF. Looking up the rest from reference TRBV7-9 and TRBJ1-5 gives the full variable domain: DTGVSQNPRHKITKRGQNVTFRCDPISEHNRLYWYRQTLGQGPEFLTYFQNEAQLEKSRLLSDRFSAERPKGSFSTLEIQRTEQGDSAMYLCASSQGQGQPPQHFGDGTRLSIL.